This T cell receptor (beta chain) was recorded in a study of breast tumors, draining lymph nodes, adjacent tissues (dated by TCRdb to 2016 to 2018). Describing the broader study: The study compared TCR beta repertoires across tumor, adjacent nontumor tissue and axillary lymph nodes from breast cancer patients. The study was designed to assess the relationships and possible T-cell exchange between tumor, surrounding tissue and draining lymph node repertoires in human breast cancer. The study at large found these results: A scenario in which most tumor T cells derive from the lymph node and then expand within tumor tissue was judged to be consistent with the data. Tumor and nontumor tissue repertoires were significantly more similar in luminal-like than in basal-like breast cancer. The conclusion that tumor T cells originate in lymph nodes was presented as consistent with a hypothesis rather than as directly demonstrated. Tumor T-cell repertoires showed less diversity than lymph node repertoires and more diversity than nontumor tissue repertoires, and tumor T-cell repertoires showed preferential V and J gene usage.

V is shortened by 0 bases, J by 4 bases, and the region joining them spans 11 bases. The germline V gene (reference sequence) provides CDR1 WNHNN and CDR2 SYGVQD. The CDR3 sequence holds 15 residues, the cysteine and phenylalanine included. The DNA shown is the 45-base CDR3, in frame from base 1. Sequencing used an Illumina HiSeq 2000. TCR beta chain libraries were generated by multiplex PCR amplification. The amplified TCR beta chain products were analyzed by high-throughput sequencing. TCRdb handled the public reads itself, with Q25 trimming in fastp and clone calling in MiXCR, and kept productive beta chains. Identical CDR3 protein sequences are pooled into one entry, listed with their most common genes and DNA. This sample gives 100,000 or so distinct CDR3 sequences in total; 21% of them show up just once. The top ten clonotypes cover less than 1.5% of the sample. The axillary draining lymph nodes of breast cancer patients were the source of the lymph node samples.

At least ten counts were recorded for this clonotype. Its target antigen remains unknown. Base-call qualities are not available, and no considerably larger clone is one nucleotide away. The sample taken for sequencing was axillary lymph node tissue. The sequence was collected from a female donor with breast cancer. Some clones in this sample may be carry-over from other donors' samples. The chain employs TRBV10-1 and TRBJ2-3; the D gene assignment is perhaps TRBD1 or TRBD2, with each matching 7 bases. For the CDR3, the sequence is CASSESQGGADTQYF. The DNA sequence is given as TGCGCCAGCAGTGAGTCCCAGGGGGGGGCAGATACGCAGTATTTT.